This T cell receptor (beta chain) is from a study of blood T cell repertoires in COVID-19. Study overall: Whether acute or convalescent, the COVID-19 samples came from the United States, Italy and Spain.

Two negative PCRs, clearance, or symptom resolution had been documented for recovered Cohort 3 donors. V was clipped by 3 bases and J by 15 bases; unmatched bases: 11. This CDR3 has 13 residues. Germline V gene sequence: CDR1 MDHEN, CDR2 SYDVKM. Original data processing: Nucleated cell counts were estimated from reference gene primer amplification. The repertoire was sequenced with immunoSEQ multiplex PCR; TCRdb's copy has only in-frame clones and lacks some. V and J calls and clone size come straight from that table; D and trimming were deduced from the DNA. The table includes about 200,000 clones, around 90% detected once.

Sequencing was done on a sample of PBMCs or T cells enriched from blood (not recorded which). This TCR was recovered from a woman aged 30 to 39 who had recovered from COVID-19. The chain employs TRBV28 and TRBJ2-4; 7 bases line up with TRBD2. This CDR3 is CASSLGGSPDRYF. As DNA, the CDR3 is TGTGCCAGCAGTTTGGGCGGGAGCCCCGACAGGTACTTC.